Included here is one T cell receptor (beta chain) sequence, with context. The antigen this receptor binds is unknown. No base quality information exists; no much larger clone differs at one position. These data originate in a study of blood T cell repertoires in COVID-19 (dated by TCRdb to the early 2020s). Broadly, across the study: Collaborator samples came from the United States, Italy and Spain and covered acute and convalescent phases of COVID-19. The dataset comprised deeply sampled blood TCRbeta repertoires from subjects exposed to, actively infected with, or recovered from COVID-19. Samples were obtained from the ongoing ImmuneRACE study (first 160 participants) and from over 1,000 subjects provided by 6 global collaborators. Where available, HLA class I and class II types were obtained from metadata supplied by the sample provider rather than from assay-based typing. The material from the prospective study consisted of cDNA or gDNA derived from T cells, B-cell-depleted T cells, or PBMCs. The repertoires were made available in a free public database intended to serve as a resource for research on the immune response to SARS-CoV-2. A de-identified subject ID, COVID-19 status, age in years and sex were almost always included in the sample metadata.

The CDR3 sequence holds 13 residues, the cysteine and phenylalanine included. The sequence is cut down to CDR3 DNA, 39 bases in frame from base 1. V drops 5 bases and J drops 2 bases, leaving 9 bases in between. The germline V gene provides CDR1 KGHSH and CDR2 LQKENI. Overall study outcomes, separate from this receptor: The quantity of clinical and demographic metadata differed by source and by participant and was supplied without curation.

Collaborating institutions collected whole blood in K2EDTA tubes following their own protocols. Collaborator samples were shipped for TCRbeta analysis as frozen whole blood, isolated PBMCs, or DNA extracted from either sample type. The immunoSEQ Assay, a bias-controlled multiplex PCR, was used to amplify TCRbeta CDR3 regions from genomic DNA. The authors' analysis ran thus. Within the assay, amplification of reference gene primers was used to estimate how many nucleated cells each sample contained. Sequence reads were collapsed and filtered to measure the absolute abundance of every unique TCRbeta CDR3 rearrangement. For each sample, productive Simpson clonality was calculated by taking the square root of Simpson's diversity index across productive rearrangements. Here the immuneACCESS table is served through TCRdb, limited to in-frame sequences with V and J called. Missing clones are a known gap in these copies; in checked studies unresolved V genes cover under half, and the rest lacks a known reason. V and J calls and clone size are copied from that table; D and trimming were computed from the DNA. The sample has about 58,000 clones on record, less than 90% of them singletons. The leading ten clones occupy approximately 9.2% of the sample.

Sequencing was done on a sample of peripheral blood. This clonotype was obtained from a woman aged 70-85 years with active COVID-19. The V and J segments used are TRBV18 and TRBJ1-1; the D segment cannot be called with confidence. The CDR3 protein is CASSEGVNTEAFF. DNA sequence: TGTGCCAGCTCAGAGGGCGTAAACACTGAAGCTTTCTTT.